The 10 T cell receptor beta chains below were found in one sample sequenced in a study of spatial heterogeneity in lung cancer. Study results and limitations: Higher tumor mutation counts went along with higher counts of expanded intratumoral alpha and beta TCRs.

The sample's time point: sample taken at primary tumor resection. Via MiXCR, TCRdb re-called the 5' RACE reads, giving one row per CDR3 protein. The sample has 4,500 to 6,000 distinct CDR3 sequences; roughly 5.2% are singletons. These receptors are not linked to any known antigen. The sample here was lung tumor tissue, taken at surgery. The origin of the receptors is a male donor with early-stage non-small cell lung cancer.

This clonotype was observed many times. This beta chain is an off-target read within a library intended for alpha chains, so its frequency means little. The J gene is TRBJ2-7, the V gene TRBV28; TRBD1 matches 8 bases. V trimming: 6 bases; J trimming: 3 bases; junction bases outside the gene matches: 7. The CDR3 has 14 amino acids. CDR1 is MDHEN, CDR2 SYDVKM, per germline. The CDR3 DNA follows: TGTGCCAGCAGGTCAGGGGGCCCTCGCTACGAGCAGTACTTC. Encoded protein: CASRSGGPRYEQYF.

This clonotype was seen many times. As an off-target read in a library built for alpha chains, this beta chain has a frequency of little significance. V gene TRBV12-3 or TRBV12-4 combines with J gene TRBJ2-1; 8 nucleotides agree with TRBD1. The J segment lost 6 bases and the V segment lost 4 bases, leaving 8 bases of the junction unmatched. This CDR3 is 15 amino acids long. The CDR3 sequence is CASSWRQGATNEQFF. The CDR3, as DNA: TGTGCCAGCAGTTGGAGGCAGGGGGCGACCAATGAGCAGTTCTTC.

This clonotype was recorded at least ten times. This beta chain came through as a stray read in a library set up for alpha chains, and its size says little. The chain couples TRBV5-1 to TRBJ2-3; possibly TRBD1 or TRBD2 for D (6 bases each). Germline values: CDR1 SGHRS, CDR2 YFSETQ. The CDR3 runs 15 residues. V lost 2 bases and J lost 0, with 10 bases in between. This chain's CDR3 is CASSFLGGSTDTQYF. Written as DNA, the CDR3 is TGCGCCAGCAGCTTTCTCGGGGGCAGCACAGATACGCAGTATTTT.

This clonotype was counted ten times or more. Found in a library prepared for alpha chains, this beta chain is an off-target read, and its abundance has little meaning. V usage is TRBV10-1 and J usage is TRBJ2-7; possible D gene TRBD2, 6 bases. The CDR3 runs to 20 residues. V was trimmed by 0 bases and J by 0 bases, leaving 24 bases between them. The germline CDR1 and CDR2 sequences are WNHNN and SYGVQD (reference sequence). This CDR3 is CASSESGAGQMKISSYEQYF. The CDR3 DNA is TGCGCCAGCAGTGAGTCGGGCGCGGGGCAAATGAAGATAAGCTCCTACGAGCAGTACTTC.

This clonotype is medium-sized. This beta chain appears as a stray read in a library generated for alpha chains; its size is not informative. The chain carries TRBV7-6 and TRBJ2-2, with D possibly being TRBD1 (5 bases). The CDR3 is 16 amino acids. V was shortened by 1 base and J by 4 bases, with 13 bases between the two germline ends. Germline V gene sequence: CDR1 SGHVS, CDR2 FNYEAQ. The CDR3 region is CASSLVVGEGTGELFF. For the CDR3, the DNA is TGTGCCAGCAGCTTAGTAGTAGGGGAAGGCACCGGGGAGCTGTTTTTT.

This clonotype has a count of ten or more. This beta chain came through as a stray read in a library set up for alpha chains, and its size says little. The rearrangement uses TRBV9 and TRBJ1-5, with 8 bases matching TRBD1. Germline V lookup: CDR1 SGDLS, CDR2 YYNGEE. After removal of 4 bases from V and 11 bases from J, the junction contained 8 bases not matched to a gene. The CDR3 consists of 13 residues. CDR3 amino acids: CASSPGTGLAQHF. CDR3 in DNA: TGTGCCAGCAGCCCCGGGACAGGCCTGGCCCAGCATTTT.

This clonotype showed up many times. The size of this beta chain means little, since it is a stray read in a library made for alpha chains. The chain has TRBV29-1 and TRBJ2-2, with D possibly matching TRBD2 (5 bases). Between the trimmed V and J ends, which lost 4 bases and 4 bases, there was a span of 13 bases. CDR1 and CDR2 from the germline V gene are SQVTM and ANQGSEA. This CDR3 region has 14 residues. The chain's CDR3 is CSVGERWSTGELFF. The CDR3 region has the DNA TGCAGCGTTGGGGAGAGATGGAGCACCGGGGAGCTGTTTTTT.

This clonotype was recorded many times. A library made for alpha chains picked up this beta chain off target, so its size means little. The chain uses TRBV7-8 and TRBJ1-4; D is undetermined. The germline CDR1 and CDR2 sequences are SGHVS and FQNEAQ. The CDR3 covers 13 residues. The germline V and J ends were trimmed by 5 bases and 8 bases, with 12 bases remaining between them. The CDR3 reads CASSPRLSEKLFF. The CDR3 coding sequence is TGTGCCAGCAGCCCGAGGCTGAGCGAAAAACTGTTTTTT.

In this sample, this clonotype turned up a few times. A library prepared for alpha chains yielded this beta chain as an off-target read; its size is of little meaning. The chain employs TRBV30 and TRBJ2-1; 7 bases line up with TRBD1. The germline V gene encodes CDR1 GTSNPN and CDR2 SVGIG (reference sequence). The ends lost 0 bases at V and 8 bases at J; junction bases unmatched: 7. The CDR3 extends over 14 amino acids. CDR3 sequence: CAWSVGTEADEQFF. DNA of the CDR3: TGTGCCTGGAGTGTGGGGACAGAAGCGGATGAGCAGTTCTTC.

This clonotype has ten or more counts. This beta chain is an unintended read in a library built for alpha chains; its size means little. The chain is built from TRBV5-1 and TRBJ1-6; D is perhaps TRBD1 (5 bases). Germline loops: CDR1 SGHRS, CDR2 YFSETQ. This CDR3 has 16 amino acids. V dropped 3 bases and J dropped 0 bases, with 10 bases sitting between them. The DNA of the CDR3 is TGCGCCAGCAGCTCTCAGGGCAGCTCCTATAATTCACCCCTCCACTTT. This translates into CASSSQGSSYNSPLHF.